Reported below is one T cell receptor (beta chain). Only a few counts were recorded for this clonotype. Its antigen is still unknown. No qualities accompany the bases; no much larger clone lies one base away. This sample is drawn from a study of blood T cells in healthy people across ages (dated by TCRdb to 2013 to 2016). Regarding the complete study: In model experiments, template switching captured about one uniquely barcoded TCR beta cDNA molecule for every two T cells. Using deep sequencing normalized with unique cDNA molecular identifiers, the study measured how TCR beta repertoire diversity changes with age. The donors were split into four age groups: young (average roughly 15 years), middle-aged (about 40), aged (approximately 59) and long-lived (about 82). To avoid experimental bias, donors of different ages were distributed randomly across sequencing lanes. The study analyzed two additional independent replicas of 1 million unique cDNA reads from the same blood draw for two donors, one aged 18 to 29 and one aged 80 or older. General findings and caveats noted by the study authors: Since profiling was done on bulk unsorted PBMCs, naive and antigen-experienced compartments could not be conclusively compared. The long-lived group showed more naive CD4+ T cells, fewer expanded clones and increased TCR diversity than the aged group, suggesting age selection. Estimates of total diversity from one million sequenced T cells were regarded as lower bounds and underestimates. Observed TCR beta diversity per million T cells fell roughly linearly with age, and a significant reduction was already apparent by age roughly 40. Observed TCR beta diversity correlated strongly with the percentage of naive T cells measured by flow cytometry. The CMV infection status of donors was not known, potentially confounding age-related changes in expanded clonotypes.

The protocol used for the library was 5' RACE. The sample was run on an Illumina HiSeq 2500. A second PCR of about 6 to 11 cycles was run with a J-beta primer mix and a sample-barcoded 5' primer. A template-switch 5' adaptor carrying 12 random nucleotides introduced a unique molecular identifier onto each TCR beta cDNA molecule. Each sample yielded at least 3 million CDR3-containing paired-end reads. First-strand cDNA synthesis was performed from all RNA using the Mint cDNA synthesis kit, with priming by a TRBC-specific oligonucleotide. After uracil-DNA glycosylase treatment, a first 18-cycle PCR used universal primers M1SS and BC2_uni_R on all cDNA. In the source study's methods: For normalization, 1 million high-quality reads, each with a distinct molecular identifier, were randomly selected from each sample. Instead of being binned into consensus sequences, reads that shared molecular identifiers were thrown out. MiTCR, set to a Q25 quality threshold and the strictest error-elimination algorithm, was used for CDR3 identification, clonotype clustering and error correction. A nonparametric unseen species model with Euler transformation was used to estimate lower-bound total TCR beta diversity. Starting from the raw public reads, TCRdb applied fastp trimming at Q25, assembled clones with MiXCR and retained in-frame beta chains. A single entry per CDR3 protein holds the most common genes and DNA from its merged rows. What appears here as the V and J calls and clone size reflects TCRdb's work, not the paper's. In this sample the table shows over 950,000 distinct CDR3 sequences, roughly 51% of which occur a single time. The ten largest clones represent roughly a fifth of the sample.

Donors were a few dozen systemically healthy Caucasian individuals from Russia aged roughly 6 to 100 years. Each donor gave 9 to 10 milliliters of peripheral blood, collected into EDTA-treated Vacutainer tubes. PBMCs were isolated by Ficoll-Paque density-gradient centrifugation, with at least 7 million obtained per sample. Trizol reagent was used to extract total RNA from PBMCs, with at least 5 micrograms per sample. The percentages of naive CD45RAhigh/CD27high T cells were determined by flow cytometry on a PBMC aliquot from every donor. The CDR3 holds 14 amino acids from the cysteine to the phenylalanine. Left in the record is the CDR3 DNA by itself, 42 bases read in frame from the first base. CDR1 is given as LGHDT and CDR2 as YNNKEL, both from the germline V gene (reference sequence). For this chain, trimming is 1 base at the V end and 6 bases at the J end, and the number of junction bases without a gene match is 1.

This TCR was sampled from a woman aged 60-75 years in good health. Sequencing used blood. The V and J segments used are TRBV3-1 and TRBJ2-5, with TRBD2 matching 11 junction bases. The DNA is TGTGCCAGCAGCCAAGGACTAGCGGGACAGACCCAGTACTTC. Its translation reads: CASSQGLAGQTQYF.